One and the same sample provided the 14 T cell receptor beta chains below, sequenced in a study of blood T cell repertoires in COVID-19. Assay used: immunoSEQ multiplex PCR; TCRdb lists only in-frame clones, some missing. The repertoire holds about 220,000 clones, with around four fifths as singletons. Input material: peripheral blood. The receptors derive from a man aged 25-45 years with active or convalescent COVID-19.

The chain uses TRBV7-2 and TRBJ2-7; D not resolved. The CDR3 totals 14 residues. V was shortened by 1 base and J by 5 bases, with 12 bases between the two germline ends. Germline CDR1 and CDR2: SGHTA and FQGNSA. The CDR3 spells CASSLDGGPDEQYF. CDR3 DNA: TGTGCCAGCAGCTTAGATGGCGGCCCGGACGAGCAGTACTTC.

This chain joins TRBV28 and TRBJ1-6, with D hard to call. V was cut by 5 bases and J by 0 bases, with 14 bases left in between. The CDR3 contains 17 residues. Germline V lookup: CDR1 MDHEN, CDR2 SYDVKM. In DNA form, the CDR3 reads TGTGCCAGCAGTCTCTCGACGGCTAGCTCCTATAATTCACCCCTCCACTTT. Protein product: CASSLSTASSYNSPLHF. Together with reference TRBV28 and TRBJ1-6, the CDR3 gives the full variable domain: DVKVTQSSRYLVKRTGEKVFLECVQDMDHENMFWYRQDPGLGLRLIYFSYDVKMKEKGDIPEGYSVSREKKERFSLILESASTNQTSMYLCASSLSTASSYNSPLHFGNGTRLTVT.

For the CDR3, the DNA is TGTGCCAGCAGCAACCGGGACAGAAATGAAAAACTGTTTTTT. Translated, it gives CASSNRDRNEKLFF. The V call is TRBV3-1 (or the pseudogene TRBV3-2), the J call TRBJ1-4; 7 nucleotides align to TRBD1. This CDR3 has 14 amino acids. Germline CDR1 and CDR2: LGHDT and YNNKEL (reference sequence). After removal of 5 bases from V and 5 bases from J, the junction contained 5 bases not matched to a gene.

This chain joins TRBV6-5 and TRBJ2-2, with 8 bases that match TRBD2. The CDR3 is 14 residues long. The J segment lost 5 bases and the V segment lost 7 bases, leaving 6 bases of the junction unmatched. The germline V gene has CDR1 MNHEY and CDR2 SVGAGI. CDR3 sequence (DNA): TGTGCCAGCATTGCGGGGGGTTGGACCGGGGAGCTGTTTTTT. Residues: CASIAGGWTGELFF.

This clone was seen a handful of times. The chain carries TRBV6-9 and TRBJ1-6, with D uncertain. Per germline, CDR1 MNHGY and CDR2 SVAAGI. This CDR3 is built from 11 residues. Trimming removed 8 bases at V and 8 bases at J, with 7 bases between. In nucleotides, the CDR3 is TGTGCCAGCCGAGAACATTCACCCCTCCACTTT. Protein product: CASREHSPLHF.

This chain uses TRBV27 with TRBJ2-5; possibly TRBD1 for D (6 bases). The CDR3 covers 14 residues. Germline V lookup: CDR1 MNHEY, CDR2 SMNVEV (reference sequence). V dropped 5 bases and J dropped 7 bases, with 17 bases sitting between them. The CDR3 DNA sequence: TGTGCCAGCAGTCCACGGACAGCACCGGGGACCCAGTACTTC. It is translated as CASSPRTAPGTQYF.

The chain employs TRBV5-4 and TRBJ2-3, with D possibly TRBD1 on 6 matching bases. Germline V lookup: CDR1 SGHNT, CDR2 YYREEE (reference sequence). The ends were cut back, 2 bases at V and 14 bases at J, with 15 bases in the middle. This CDR3 is 12 amino acids long. This CDR3 reads CASSLGSLGAYF. The CDR3 DNA reads as TGTGCCAGCAGCTTAGGGTCCTTGGGGGCGTATTTT.

This clone has a single count. V gene TRBV28 combines with J gene TRBJ2-2; a weak D match, TRBD1 (5 bases). Trimming took 8 bases from V and 5 from J, leaving 9 bases between them. The CDR3 spans 12 residues. Germline CDR1 and CDR2: MDHEN and SYDVKM. In DNA, the CDR3 is TGTGCCAGCGAAAAGGGGACCGGGGAGCTGTTTTTT. It codes for CASEKGTGELFF.

The rearrangement uses TRBV29-1 and TRBJ2-2, with D maybe TRBD1 (5 bases). V lost 5 bases, J lost 4 bases, and 14 bases lay in between. Germline V lookup: CDR1 SQVTM, CDR2 ANQGSEA. The CDR3 is 14 residues long. The CDR3 DNA is TGCAGCGTTCAATCTAGGGGTCTCACCGGGGAGCTGTTTTTT. Protein sequence: CSVQSRGLTGELFF.

The chain recombines TRBV9 with TRBJ2-3; D perhaps matches TRBD2 (5 bases). This CDR3 spans 14 amino acids. In germline, CDR1 is SGDLS, CDR2 YYNGEE. V lost 0 bases and J lost 5, with 10 bases in between. DNA for the CDR3: TGTGCCAGCAGCGTAGACGGGGTCGGAGATACGCAGTATTTT. Translated: CASSVDGVGDTQYF.

The chain links TRBV29-1 to TRBJ2-5; TRBD2 aligns across 7 bases. V was clipped by 4 bases and J by 1 base; unmatched bases: 9. The CDR3 totals 15 residues. Looked up from germline, CDR1 is SQVTM and CDR2 is ANQGSEA. The CDR3 loop reads CSVVAAGTPQETQYF. CDR3 DNA sequence: TGCAGCGTTGTGGCAGCGGGGACTCCCCAAGAGACCCAGTACTTC.

CDR3 in amino acids: CATSDLRTAEAFF. The CDR3 DNA reads TGTGCCACCAGTGATTTGAGGACAGCTGAAGCTTTCTTT. The chain is built from TRBV24-1 and TRBJ1-1; possibly TRBD1 for D (6 bases). Germline V CDR1 and CDR2: KGHDR, SFDVKD. The CDR3 totals 13 residues. The V gene lost 0 bases and the J gene lost 6 bases, with 7 bases spanning the gap.

This chain joins TRBV9 and TRBJ2-3; 15 bases map to TRBD2. CDR3 length: 17 residues. J was trimmed by 4 bases and V by 0 bases; bases with no gene match: 3. The germline V gene has CDR1 SGDLS and CDR2 YYNGEE. This CDR3 reads CASSVGTSGRASDTQYF. The DNA of the CDR3 is TGTGCCAGCAGCGTAGGGACTAGCGGGAGGGCTTCAGATACGCAGTATTTT.

The chain uses TRBV5-8 and TRBJ2-1; 7 bases agree with TRBD1. V was clipped by 3 bases and J by 8 bases; unmatched bases: 11. The germline gives CDR1 SGHTS, CDR2 YDEGEE. This CDR3 spans 15 amino acids. As DNA, the CDR3 is TGTGCCAGCAGCTCCTTTAGACAGGGTGGCGATGAGCAGTTCTTC. Amino acids: CASSSFRQGGDEQFF.